A selection of T cell receptor beta chains follows, all from one sample in a study of T-cell reconstitution after alpha-beta-depleted transplantation in children. Via MiXCR, TCRdb re-called the PCR reads, giving one row per CDR3 protein. The sample has some 640,000 distinct CDR3 sequences; roughly 17% are singletons. Sequences were derived from PBMCs from the stem cell graft donor, sampled from the stem cell graft. The receptors were sampled from a human donor who donated a stem cell graft to a child with acute myeloid leukemia. CDR3s include the opening cysteine and the closing phenylalanine or tryptophan. A D gene is named only where the DNA matches it firmly. Expanded clones are given a class, and other clones once, few, many or no size at all.

-	TRBV5-5	few	TRBJ2-7	CASRSGESHSYEQYF	TGTGCCAGCCGATCTGGAGAGTCCCACTCCTACGAGCAGTACTTC
-	TRBV7-6	many	TRBJ2-1	CASSSDLNEQFF	TGTGCCAGCAGCTCGGACCTCAATGAGCAGTTCTTC
-	TRBV6-5	many	TRBJ1-2	CASSFSFDRVYGYTF	TGTGCCAGCAGTTTTAGCTTCGACCGCGTCTATGGCTACACCTTC
TRBD2	TRBV4-2	few	TRBJ2-3	CASSPGAGGQRPLVTDTQYF	TGTGCCAGCAGCCCAGGAGCGGGGGGGCAACGTCCCCTAGTCACAGATACGCAGTATTTT
TRBD1	TRBV5-6	many	TRBJ1-6	CASSPGTGRNNSPLHF	TGTGCCAGCAGCCCTGGGACAGGGCGGAATAATTCACCCCTCCACTTT
-	TRBV5-1	many	TRBJ1-2	CASSLEGTLGYTF	TGCGCCAGCAGCTTGGAGGGTACCCTTGGCTACACCTTC
-	TRBV30	-	TRBJ2-2	CAWRAGVNTGELFF	TGTGCCTGGAGGGCAGGGGTTAACACCGGGGAGCTGTTTTTT
-	TRBV7-2	-	TRBJ2-7	CASSSTGEQYF	TGTGCCAGCAGCTCGACTGGGGAGCAGTACTTC
TRBD1	TRBV29-1	many	TRBJ1-1	CSVRTGRPNTEAFF	TGCAGCGTCAGGACAGGGAGGCCGAACACTGAAGCTTTCTTT
-	TRBV29-1	many	TRBJ1-1	CSVGGANGGTEAFF	TGCAGCGTTGGGGGGGCCAACGGAGGGACTGAAGCTTTCTTT
TRBD1	TRBV20-1	many	TRBJ1-4	CSAEDRVGYEKLFF	TGCAGTGCTGAAGACAGGGTCGGGTACGAAAAACTGTTTTTT
-	TRBV6-6	few	TRBJ2-1	CASSYFREKQFF	TGTGCCAGCAGTTACTTCAGAGAAAAGCAGTTCTTC
TRBD1	TRBV13	few	TRBJ2-7	CASSISTGAFYEQYF	TGTGCCAGCAGCATTTCGACAGGGGCGTTCTACGAGCAGTACTTC
-	TRBV20-1	many	TRBJ2-7	CSAAQGYEQYF	TGCAGTGCTGCCCAGGGGTACGAGCAGTACTTC
-	TRBV29-1	many	TRBJ1-3	CSVEVGAGNTIYF	TGCAGCGTTGAAGTGGGGGCTGGAAACACCATATATTTT
TRBD1	TRBV15	-	TRBJ2-7	CATSKWDRTTEQYF	TGTGCCACCAGCAAATGGGACAGAACCACCGAGCAGTACTTC
-	TRBV4-3	-	TRBJ1-5	CASSQDTTAGQPQHF	TGCGCCAGCAGCCAAGATACCACAGCGGGACAGCCCCAGCATTTT
TRBD1	TRBV7-8	few	TRBJ2-7	CASSQRDRGPPEQYF	TGTGCCAGCAGCCAGAGGGACAGGGGGCCTCCCGAGCAGTACTTC
-	TRBV4-2	-	TRBJ2-7	CASSPLVTHYEQYF	TGTGCCAGCAGCCCGTTGGTTACACACTACGAGCAGTACTTC
TRBD1	TRBV6-1	-	TRBJ1-5	CASRRDRTTNQPQHF	TGTGCCAGCAGGAGGGACAGGACAACCAATCAGCCCCAGCATTTT
-	TRBV6-6	many	TRBJ2-1	CASGGYNEQFF	TGTGCCAGCGGGGGGTACAATGAGCAGTTCTTC
TRBD1	TRBV4-3	-	TRBJ2-3	CASSQYTGVDPPDTQYF	TGCGCCAGCAGCCAGTATACAGGGGTAGATCCTCCAGATACGCAGTATTTT
-	TRBV4-3	-	TRBJ1-3	CASSQLPTGSGNTIYF	TGCGCCAGCAGCCAACTCCCCACAGGCTCTGGAAACACCATATATTTT
TRBD1	TRBV5-5	few	TRBJ1-1	CASTPFGRGGTMNTEAFF	TGTGCCAGCACCCCCTTTGGCAGGGGGGGAACTATGAACACTGAAGCTTTCTTT
-	TRBV12-3/TRBV12-4	-	TRBJ2-7	CASTPISYEQYF	TGTGCCAGCACCCCCATTTCCTACGAGCAGTACTTC
TRBD1	TRBV6-2/TRBV6-3	-	TRBJ2-1	CASSYEGQVYNEQFF	TGTGCCAGCAGTTACGAAGGACAGGTCTACAATGAGCAGTTCTTC
TRBD1	TRBV12-3/TRBV12-4	-	TRBJ2-1	CASSSPGQGDNEQFF	TGTGCCAGCAGCTCCCCGGGACAGGGGGACAATGAGCAGTTCTTC
-	TRBV29-1	many	TRBJ2-7	CSVSSMLGYEQYF	TGCAGCGTTTCATCTATGTTGGGGTACGAGCAGTACTTC
-	TRBV20-1	many	TRBJ2-5	CSARGAGTIEETQYF	TGCAGTGCTAGGGGGGCAGGAACCATAGAGGAGACCCAGTACTTC
-	TRBV24-1	many	TRBJ2-3	CATSDRRGADTQYF	TGTGCCACCAGTGATAGGCGAGGCGCAGATACGCAGTATTTT
TRBD1	TRBV11-2	-	TRBJ2-1	CASSLDNQGAQNEQFF	TGTGCCAGCAGCTTAGATAACCAGGGGGCGCAGAATGAGCAGTTCTTC
-	TRBV7-9	few	TRBJ1-6	CASSSSGGDSPLHF	TGTGCCAGCAGCTCATCTGGGGGGGATTCACCCCTCCACTTT
TRBD1	TRBV29-1	many	TRBJ2-5	CSTETGLGTQYF	TGCAGCACGGAGACAGGGTTGGGGACCCAGTACTTC
-	TRBV5-5	-	TRBJ2-2	CASSLEALWQDTGELFF	TGTGCCAGCAGCTTGGAGGCCCTCTGGCAGGACACCGGGGAGCTGTTTTTT
TRBD2	TRBV4-3	many	TRBJ2-7	CASSQEVAGAIHEQYF	TGCGCCAGCAGCCAAGAAGTAGCGGGCGCAATACACGAGCAGTACTTC
-	TRBV29-1	many	TRBJ2-1	CSVSTGTNYNEQFF	TGCAGCGTTTCCACAGGGACCAACTACAATGAGCAGTTCTTC
-	TRBV7-9	few	TRBJ1-2	CASSPRRGQEDGYTF	TGTGCCAGCAGCCCTCGCAGAGGTCAGGAGGATGGCTACACCTTC
-	TRBV20-1	many	TRBJ1-3	CSASYLSGNTIYF	TGCAGTGCTAGTTACCTTTCTGGAAACACCATATATTTT
-	TRBV7-2	-	TRBJ1-3	CASSLVRVSSGNTIYF	TGTGCCAGCAGCTTAGTGCGCGTCAGCTCTGGAAACACCATATATTTT
-	TRBV6-6	once	TRBJ2-7	CASSPRSLEQYF	TGTGCCAGCAGCCCCAGGTCACTGGAGCAGTACTTC
-	TRBV20-1	many	TRBJ2-3	CSASPGEDTQYF	TGCAGTGCTTCCCCAGGGGAGGATACGCAGTATTTT
TRBD2	TRBV12-3/TRBV12-4	once	TRBJ2-1	CASSSGGISSYNEQFF	TGTGCCAGCAGTTCCGGGGGGATTAGCTCCTACAATGAGCAGTTCTTC
-	TRBV5-1	few	TRBJ2-7	CASSLAVDGANYEQYF	TGCGCCAGCAGCTTGGCCGTGGACGGAGCTAACTACGAGCAGTACTTC
-	TRBV11-3	once	TRBJ1-2	CASSPDSIGGYTF	TGTGCCAGCAGCCCAGACAGTATTGGCGGCTACACCTTC
-	TRBV29-1	many	TRBJ1-5	CSVQENSNQPQHF	TGCAGCGTTCAGGAAAATAGCAATCAGCCCCAGCATTTT
TRBD2	TRBV6-2/TRBV6-3	-	TRBJ2-1	CASSYSIGTSNHEQFF	TGTGCCAGCAGTTACTCGATAGGGACTAGCAATCATGAGCAGTTCTTC
-	TRBV12-3/TRBV12-4	many	TRBJ2-1	CASSLLGAGNEQFF	TGTGCCAGCAGTTTATTGGGGGCCGGTAATGAGCAGTTCTTC
TRBD2	TRBV5-5	-	TRBJ2-5	CASSLSGDAQETQYF	TGTGCCAGCAGCCTTAGCGGGGACGCCCAAGAGACCCAGTACTTC